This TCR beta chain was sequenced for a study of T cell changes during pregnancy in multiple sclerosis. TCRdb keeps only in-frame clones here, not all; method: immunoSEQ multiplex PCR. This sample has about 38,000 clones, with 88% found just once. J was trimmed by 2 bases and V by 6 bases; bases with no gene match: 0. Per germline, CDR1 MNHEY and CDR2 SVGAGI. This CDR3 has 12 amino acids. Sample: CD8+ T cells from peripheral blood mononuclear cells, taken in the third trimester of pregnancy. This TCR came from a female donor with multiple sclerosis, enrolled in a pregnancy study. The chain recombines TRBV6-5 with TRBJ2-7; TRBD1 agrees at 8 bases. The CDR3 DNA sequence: TGTGCCAGCAGGACAGGGGCCTACGAGCAGTACTTC. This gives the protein CASRTGAYEQYF.